The 29 T cell receptor beta chains presented below share a single source sample, sequenced in a study of T-cell memory formation after mild COVID-19. TCRdb passed the 5' RACE reads through MiXCR, listing each CDR3 protein once. The sample contains roughly 130,000 distinct CDR3 sequences, approximately 15% of which appear only once. Material: PBMCs or a T cell subset sorted from them (not recorded which). Receptor source: a man younger than 35 who had mild COVID-19 (a few samples of this study predate the infection). Cell type and time point are not known.

The chain carries TRBV7-2 and TRBJ2-1, with D unclear. The CDR3 sequence is 13 residues long. With 2 bases removed from V and 6 bases from J, the gap between germline ends came to 8 bases. Germline CDR1 reads SGHTA; CDR2 reads FQGNSA. The CDR3 DNA is TGTGCCAGCAGCTTATCATGGGGCAATGAGCAGTTCTTC. Residues: CASSLSWGNEQFF.

This clonotype occurred a few times. V usage is TRBV6-6 and J usage is TRBJ2-3; 7 bases map to TRBD1. The junction had 4 bases not matched to a gene; V was cut back by 6 bases and J by 4 bases. The CDR3 has 13 residues. Germline lookup yields CDR1 MNHNY and CDR2 SVGAGI (reference sequence). The CDR3 nucleotides are TGTGCCAGCAGATCAGACAGGGCAGATACGCAGTATTTT. Translated: CASRSDRADTQYF.

This clonotype was seen more than once but under ten times. The chain is built from TRBV5-1 and TRBJ2-7; D possibly matches TRBD1 or TRBD2 (5 bases each). CDR1 SGHRS and CDR2 YFSETQ come from the germline V gene. The CDR3 covers 15 residues. Trimming left V 3 bases short and J 0 bases short, with 13 bases between. The CDR3 DNA reads TGCGCCAGCAGCTATAGGGACGCCAGCTCCTACGAGCAGTACTTC. Translating it yields CASSYRDASSYEQYF.

The chain carries TRBV7-9 and TRBJ1-6; 7 bases agree with TRBD1. CDR3 length equals 14 residues. The V gene end was trimmed by 5 bases and the J gene end by 3 bases; junction bases not matched to a gene: 1. Germline V gene sequence: CDR1 SEHNR, CDR2 FQNEAQ (reference sequence). In nucleotides, the CDR3 is TGTGCCAGCAGCGGGACAGTCTATAATTCACCCCTCCACTTT. This codes for CASSGTVYNSPLHF.

This sequence joins TRBV5-1 and TRBJ2-7; 9 bases fit TRBD1. Germline-derived CDR1 and CDR2 are SGHRS and YFSETQ. J gave up 2 bases and V 5 bases, and 14 bases lay outside the gene matches. CDR3 length equals 17 residues. The CDR3 spells CASSPGTGLSGAYEQYF. In DNA form, the CDR3 reads TGCGCCAGCAGTCCCGGGACAGGGCTAAGCGGGGCCTACGAGCAGTACTTC.

At least ten counts were recorded for this clonotype. The gene calls are TRBV12-3 or TRBV12-4 and TRBJ2-3; TRBD2 might be the D (5 bases). V was trimmed by 4 bases and J by 2 bases, leaving 13 bases between them. The CDR3 loop spans 15 amino acids. The DNA of the CDR3 is TGTGCCAGCAGTTCGGACTGGACCCCCACAGATACGCAGTATTTT. Amino acid sequence: CASSSDWTPTDTQYF.

The genes are TRBV10-2 and TRBJ1-2; 12 bases match TRBD1. The CDR3 is 15 residues long. Germline CDR1 reads WSHSY; CDR2 reads SAAADI. V lost 4 bases, J lost 6 bases, and 6 bases stayed unmatched. The CDR3 bases are TGCGCCAGCAGTGCACCGGGACAGGGGGCACATGGCTACACCTTC. This gives the protein CASSAPGQGAHGYTF.

This clonotype was found a few times. The chain employs TRBV18 and TRBJ2-1; 10 bases are shared with TRBD2. Germline V gives CDR1 KGHSH, CDR2 LQKENI. The CDR3 runs 16 residues. V trimming: 5 bases; J trimming: 4 bases; junction bases outside the gene matches: 8. Here the CDR3 DNA reads TGTGCCAGCTCAGGACTAGCGGCGACTCTTTACAATGAGCAGTTCTTC. This encodes CASSGLAATLYNEQFF.

This clonotype has ten or more counts. The chain is built from TRBV5-5 and TRBJ2-1; the match to TRBD2 covers 10 bases. V was pared by 4 bases and J by 4 bases, with 5 bases of the junction left unmatched. The germline CDR1 and CDR2 sequences are SGHKS and YYEKEE (reference sequence). This CDR3 has 15 amino acids. The CDR3 protein is CASSQLAGSYNEQFF. Written as DNA, the CDR3 is TGTGCCAGCAGCCAACTAGCGGGGTCTTACAATGAGCAGTTCTTC.

This chain links TRBV5-1 with TRBJ2-1; 7 bases align to TRBD2. Germline-derived CDR1 and CDR2 are SGHRS and YFSETQ. V was clipped by 5 bases and J by 5 bases; unmatched bases: 7. The CDR3 is made up of 14 amino acids. This chain's CDR3 is CASSRGDRDNEQFF. The CDR3 bases are TGCGCCAGCAGTCGGGGGGACCGGGACAATGAGCAGTTCTTC.

This clonotype was picked up a small number of times. The chain is built from TRBV7-3 and TRBJ2-7; no definite D call. Germline CDR1 reads SGHTA; CDR2 reads FQGTGA. The CDR3 runs to 13 residues. Trimming pared 2 bases from V and 3 bases from J, leaving 8 bases between. CDR3 residues: CASSLEILYEQYV. For the CDR3, the DNA is TGTGCCAGCAGCTTAGAGATTCTCTACGAGCAGTACGTC.

In its sample, this clonotype was seen a few times. The genes are TRBV9 and TRBJ2-2, with TRBD2 matching 13 bases. Germline V lookup: CDR1 SGDLS, CDR2 YYNGEE. J lost 4 bases, V lost 4 bases, and 13 bases had no gene match. This CDR3 is 19 amino acids long. The CDR3 region is CASSLRTSGGRVGTGELFF. The CDR3 DNA sequence: TGTGCCAGCAGCCTCCGGACTAGCGGGGGTAGGGTGGGCACCGGGGAGCTGTTTTTT. Based on the CDR3 plus reference TRBV9 and TRBJ2-2, the full variable domain is DSGVTQTPKHLITATGQRVTLRCSPRSGDLSVYWYQQSLDQGLQFLIQYYNGEERAKGNILERFSAQQFPDLHSELNLSSLELGDSALYFCASSLRTSGGRVGTGELFFGEGSRLTVL.

This clonotype was seen a few times. This sequence joins TRBV21-1 and TRBJ2-1. TRBV21-1 is a listed pseudogene. This CDR3 has 14 amino acids. The CDR3 reads CASSILTDADEQFF. The CDR3 nucleotides read TGTGCCAGCAGCATCCTGACCGACGCGGATGAGCAGTTCTTC.

This clonotype was seen only a few times. The chain joins TRBV28 to TRBJ2-1, with 8 bases aligning to TRBD2. This CDR3 is 15 amino acids long. V shed 6 bases and J 11 bases; nucleotides not matched to a gene: 15. Germline loops: CDR1 MDHEN, CDR2 SYDVKM. The CDR3 sequence: CASRPGLAGLRKQFF. The CDR3 bases are TGTGCCAGCAGGCCCGGACTAGCTGGGCTGAGGAAGCAGTTCTTC.

This clonotype was detected a few times. This chain joins TRBV20-1 and TRBJ2-2; D may match TRBD1 or TRBD2 (5 bases each). Germline V gene sequence: CDR1 DFQATT, CDR2 SNEGSKA (reference sequence). Trimming shortened V by 6 bases and J by 5 bases, and 19 bases separated the two germline ends. This CDR3 comprises 15 residues. CDR3 sequence (DNA): TGCAGTGCCGGGGCCGGGACGGCAAAAACCGGGGAGCTGTTTTTT. Translated: CSAGAGTAKTGELFF.

There are a few counts of this clonotype. The CDR3 here is CATSEGSWDSGANVLTF. DNA for the CDR3: TGTGCCACCAGTGAGGGATCCTGGGACTCTGGGGCCAACGTCCTGACTTTC. The chain employs TRBV24-1 and TRBJ2-6; no clear D. Per the germline V gene, CDR1 is KGHDR and CDR2 is SFDVKD. The V end was cut by 4 bases, the J end by 0 bases, with 12 bases between. CDR3 length equals 17 residues.

The DNA of the CDR3 is TGTGCCAGCTCACCGAGGGCTTCCCTTTCAGATACGCAGTATTTT. Translating it yields CASSPRASLSDTQYF. The rearrangement joins TRBV18 to TRBJ2-3, with D possibly being TRBD2 (5 bases). The germline gives CDR1 KGHSH, CDR2 LQKENI. There are 15 residues in the CDR3. V was clipped by 3 bases and J by 4 bases, with 14 bases between them.

Only a few counts were recorded for this clonotype. This chain links TRBV11-2 with TRBJ1-1; D not resolved. This CDR3 has 14 residues. V was pared by 5 bases and J by 1 base, with 11 bases between. The V gene's germline CDR1 is SGHAT and CDR2 FQNNGV. The CDR3 here is CASSRRTANTEAFF. CDR3 in DNA: TGTGCCAGCAGCCGAAGGACGGCGAACACTGAAGCTTTCTTT.

This rearrangement joins TRBV20-1 to TRBJ1-1; D might be TRBD1 (5 bases). The V and J ends lost 3 bases and 1 base respectively, with 6 bases between them. The CDR3 has 12 amino acids. Germline V gene sequence: CDR1 DFQATT, CDR2 SNEGSKA (reference sequence). Here the CDR3 DNA reads TGCAGTGCTAGCGGACAGAACACTGAAGCTTTCTTT. It is translated as CSASGQNTEAFF.

This clonotype has just a few counts. The rearrangement joins TRBV5-1 to TRBJ2-1; maybe TRBD2 (6 bases). From germline, CDR1 is SGHRS and CDR2 YFSETQ. This CDR3 is built from 12 residues. Trimming took 0 bases from V and 12 from J, leaving 10 bases between them. The CDR3 nucleotides read TGCGCCAGCAGCTTGGAGGCGGGGTCGCAGTTCTTC. This encodes CASSLEAGSQFF.

V usage is TRBV7-9 and J usage is TRBJ2-5; TRBD1 is a possible D gene (7 bases). Germline V gives CDR1 SEHNR, CDR2 FQNEAQ (reference sequence). This CDR3 is built from 14 residues. V lost 4 bases, J lost 5 bases, and 14 bases lay in between. CDR3 DNA sequence: TGTGCCAGCAGCTCGGCGGGGACAGCGGAGACCCAGTACTTC. It specifies CASSSAGTAETQYF. The complete variable domain, with remaining parts taken from reference TRBV7-9 and TRBJ2-5, reads DTGVSQNPRHKITKRGQNVTFRCDPISEHNRLYWYRQTLGQGPEFLTYFQNEAQLEKSRLLSDRFSAERPKGSFSTLEIQRTEQGDSAMYLCASSSAGTAETQYFGPGTRLLVL.

This clonotype was seen more than once but under ten times. The V and J genes are TRBV7-7 and TRBJ2-1; D possibly matches TRBD1 or TRBD2 (5 bases each). The CDR3 is 14 amino acids. Germline V lookup: CDR1 SSHAT, CDR2 FNYEAQ (reference sequence). Trimming removed 5 bases from V and 4 bases from J, with 12 bases in between. The CDR3, as DNA: TGTGCCAGCAGCCCCCAGGGCGGGTACAATGAGCAGTTCTTC. It translates to CASSPQGGYNEQFF.

This chain links TRBV4-1 with TRBJ1-6; D remains ambiguous. V shed 3 bases and J shed 14 bases, with 17 bases lying between them. From germline, CDR1 is MGHRA and CDR2 YSYEKL. The CDR3 covers 14 residues. This chain's CDR3 is CASSQNREPTALHF. CDR3 nucleotide sequence: TGCGCCAGCAGCCAGAATCGGGAGCCAACTGCCCTCCACTTT.

This clonotype has a handful of counts. The chain carries TRBV6-2 or TRBV6-3 and TRBJ2-1, with 8 bases that match TRBD1. Germline V gene lookup returns CDR1 MNHEY and CDR2 SVGEGT. The junction had 8 bases not matched to a gene; V was cut back by 5 bases and J by 5 bases. This CDR3 is built from 15 residues. CDR3 loop: CASSRQGPPNNEQFF. CDR3 bases: TGTGCCAGCAGTCGACAGGGGCCGCCTAACAATGAGCAGTTCTTC.

This clonotype showed up just a few times. The V call is TRBV3-1, the J call TRBJ1-6; no definite D call. Per germline, CDR1 LGHDT and CDR2 YNNKEL (reference sequence). Between the trimmed V and J ends, which lost 1 base and 6 bases, there was a span of 10 bases. The CDR3 covers 15 residues. The DNA for the CDR3 is TGTGCCAGCAGCCAAGGCGTGGTTGTTAATTCACCCCTCCACTTT. Amino acids: CASSQGVVVNSPLHF.

This clonotype has a handful of counts. The chain carries TRBV30 and TRBJ1-1; D gene ambiguous. CDR1 is GTSNPN, CDR2 SVGIG, per germline (reference sequence). The V end lost 2 bases, the J end lost 5 bases, and 3 bases lay between the germline ends. The CDR3 is 10 amino acids. CDR3 coding DNA: TGTGCCTGGAGTCGAACTGAAGCTTTCTTT. Translated: CAWSRTEAFF.

This clonotype has ten or more counts. This sequence joins TRBV28 and TRBJ1-1, with D perhaps TRBD1 (5 bases). Deletions cut 3 bases from V and 7 bases from J, with 9 bases between. The CDR3 sequence is 12 residues long. The germline V gene encodes CDR1 MDHEN and CDR2 SYDVKM. This CDR3 is CASSFRGSEAFF. The DNA for the CDR3 is TGTGCCAGCAGTTTTCGGGGGAGTGAAGCTTTCTTT.

V is TRBV20-1 and J is TRBJ1-6; D gene unclear. Germline assignment: CDR1 DFQATT and CDR2 SNEGSKA (reference sequence). There are 16 residues in the CDR3. Trimming took off 5 bases at V and 0 bases at J, with 14 bases between the two ends. DNA for the CDR3: TGCAGTGCTGTCTTTGGGCAGAGCTCCTATAATTCACCCCTCCACTTT. Its translation: CSAVFGQSSYNSPLHF.

This clonotype showed up just a few times. The chain carries TRBV6-1 and TRBJ2-6; D not certain. The germline gives CDR1 MNHNS, CDR2 SASEGT. Trimming pared 0 bases from V and 9 bases from J, leaving 18 bases between. CDR3 length: 17 amino acids. CDR3 loop: CASSEASGLLLGNVLTF. CDR3 bases: TGTGCCAGCAGTGAAGCGTCCGGCCTCCTGTTAGGCAACGTCCTGACTTTC.